This T cell receptor beta chain is drawn from a study of blood T cell dynamics during melanoma immunotherapy. About the research overall: Patients with metastatic melanoma got pembrolizumab or nivolumab-ipilimumab as first-line care.

Specified time point: pre-treatment baseline. Samples come from before therapy and from week 3 after the first blockade cycle. At 12 weeks after first infusion, RECIST 1.1 defined response for most patients. Study observations and caveats: The study could not tell melanoma-specific clones from general immune activation.

Worth noting for this clone: Its antigen is not identified.

Germline assignment: CDR1 MRHNA and CDR2 SNTAGT. Trimming shortened V by 11 bases and J by 1 base, and 15 bases separated the two germline ends. The length of the CDR3 is 14 residues. Produced via immunoSEQ multiplex PCR; TCRdb's table is partial and in-frame only. The table shows about 14,000 clones, with around 86% occurring only once. Here the sequenced sample was blood, taken from a patient treated with checkpoint blockade. This chain uses TRBV6-4 with TRBJ2-4; D is undetermined. This clonotype was obtained from a human donor with melanoma. Here the CDR3 reads CASRWGKAKNIQYF. The CDR3 region has the DNA TGTGCCTCACGTTGGGGTAAGGCCAAAAACATTCAGTACTTC.